The source of this T cell receptor beta chain is a study of CD8+CD57+ T cells in acquired aplastic anemia. Genomic DNA constituted the template upon which TCR beta VDJ and CDR3 profiling was performed. MiXCR, run by TCRdb on the reads, gives a single entry per CDR3 protein. Among around 430,000 distinct CDR3 sequences listed, about a third were seen once. This clonotype was detected a few times. Selection for sequencing was limited to patients who had shown CD8+CD57+ cell expansion by flow cytometry. Sampling of blood occurred while the patients had still received no therapy. The TCR was taken from a human donor with aplastic anemia. Material: sorted CD4+, CD8+, or CD8+CD57+ T cells (not recorded which) from PBMCs.

CDR3 loop: CASSRSGTRNEKLFF. For the CDR3, the DNA is TGTGCCAGCAGCCGTTCCGGGACAAGAAATGAAAAACTGTTTTTT. The chain has TRBV7-9 and TRBJ1-4; D might be TRBD1 (6 bases). V was pared by 5 bases and J by 5 bases, with 15 bases between. Germline V lookup: CDR1 SEHNR, CDR2 FQNEAQ (reference sequence). This CDR3 is 15 amino acids long.